The sample holds many counts of the clone carrying this TCR beta chain. What it binds is not known. This record belongs to a study of T cells after yellow fever vaccination. It was through 5'RACE template switching that TCR cDNA was made, with a universal primer site and UMIs added. TCRdb redid the calling of the 5' RACE reads with MiXCR, one entry per CDR3 protein. The data show some 320,000 distinct CDR3 sequences, 3.5% to 4.5% seen once. The CDR3 runs 13 residues. V lost 3 bases, J lost 2 bases, and 1 base stayed unmatched. Per the germline V gene, CDR1 is DFQATT and CDR2 is SNEGSKA (reference sequence). Whole-study findings and limits: Among primary-vaccination clones, most reappeared after the booster, at 96% for CD4 and more than 75% for CD8.

The J gene is TRBJ2-1, the V gene TRBV20-1; 7 nucleotides align to TRBD1. This receptor was identified in a man aged 18 to 30 who received the YFV17D yellow fever vaccine. The sample in question was PBMCs, obtained 15 days after the yellow fever booster vaccination. The CDR3 DNA is TGCAGTGCTAGGACAGGGACCTACAATGAGCAGTTCTTC. This encodes CSARTGTYNEQFF.